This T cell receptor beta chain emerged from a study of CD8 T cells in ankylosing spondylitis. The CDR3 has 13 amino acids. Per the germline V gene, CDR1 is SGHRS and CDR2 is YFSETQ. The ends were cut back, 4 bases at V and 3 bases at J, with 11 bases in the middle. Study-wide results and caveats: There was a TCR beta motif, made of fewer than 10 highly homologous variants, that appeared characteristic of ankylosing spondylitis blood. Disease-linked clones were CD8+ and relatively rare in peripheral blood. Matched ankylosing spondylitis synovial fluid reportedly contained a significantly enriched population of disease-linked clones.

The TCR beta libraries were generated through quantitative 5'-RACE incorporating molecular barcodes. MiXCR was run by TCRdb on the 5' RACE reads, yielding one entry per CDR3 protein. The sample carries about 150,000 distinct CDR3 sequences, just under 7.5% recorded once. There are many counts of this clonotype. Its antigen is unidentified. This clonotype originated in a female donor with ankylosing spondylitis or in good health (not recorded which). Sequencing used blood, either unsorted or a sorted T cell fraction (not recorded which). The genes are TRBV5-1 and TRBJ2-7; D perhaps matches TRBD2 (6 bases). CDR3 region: CASSRGTNYEQYF. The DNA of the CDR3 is TGCGCCAGCAGCCGCGGGACGAACTACGAGCAGTACTTC.